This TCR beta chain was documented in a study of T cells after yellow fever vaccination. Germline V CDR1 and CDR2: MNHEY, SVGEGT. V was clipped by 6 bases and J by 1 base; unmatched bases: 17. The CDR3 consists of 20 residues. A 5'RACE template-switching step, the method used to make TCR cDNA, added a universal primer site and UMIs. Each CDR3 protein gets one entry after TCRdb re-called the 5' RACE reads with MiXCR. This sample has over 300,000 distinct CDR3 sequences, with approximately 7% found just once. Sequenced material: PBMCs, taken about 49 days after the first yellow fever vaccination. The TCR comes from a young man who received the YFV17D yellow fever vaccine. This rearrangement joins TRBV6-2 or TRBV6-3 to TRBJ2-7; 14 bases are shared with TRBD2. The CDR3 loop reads CASSPHDVPGLAGESYEQYF. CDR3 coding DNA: TGTGCCAGCAGCCCCCATGATGTCCCGGGACTAGCGGGGGAGTCCTACGAGCAGTACTTC.